The 27 T cell receptor beta chains given below trace back to one sample, sequenced in a study of identical twins. TCRdb used MiXCR to reprocess the 5' RACE reads, holding one entry per CDR3 protein. The profile shows approximately 680,000 distinct CDR3 sequences, around 7.5% of them singletons. In addition, the sample was reused for a study of yellow fever vaccine responses in identical twins.

Sequenced input: PBMCs. These receptor sequences come from a woman younger than 35 in good health.

The chain couples TRBV3-1 to TRBJ2-3, with D unclear. The V and J ends lost 2 bases and 2 bases respectively, with 11 bases between them. Germline CDR1 is LGHDT and CDR2 is YNNKEL (reference sequence). The CDR3 contains 15 residues. The CDR3 DNA follows: TGTGCCAGCAGCCAATTGAGAGAGTACACAGATACGCAGTATTTT. Its translation is CASSQLREYTDTQYF.

DNA of the CDR3: TGCGCCAGCAGCCAAGGTATATTCGGGGGCGAGCAGTTCTTC. It is translated as CASSQGIFGGEQFF. The chain carries TRBV4-1 and TRBJ2-1; TRBD1 or TRBD2 may be the D gene (6 bases each). The CDR3 covers 14 residues. Germline V gene data show CDR1 as MGHRA and CDR2 as YSYEKL. V lost 1 base and J lost 10, with 14 bases in between.

This clonotype was counted at least ten times. The CDR3 nucleotides read TGTGCCAGCAGCCGAACTAGCTACTCCTACAATGAGCAGTTCTTC. As protein: CASSRTSYSYNEQFF. The V call is TRBV7-2, the J call TRBJ2-1; D is possibly TRBD2 (6 bases). With 5 bases removed from V and 0 bases from J, the gap between germline ends came to 11 bases. CDR3 length: 15 amino acids. Germline V gene data show CDR1 as SGHTA and CDR2 as FQGNSA.

The V and J genes are TRBV5-1 and TRBJ2-3; TRBD2 agrees at 9 bases. The CDR3 has 15 residues. V gave up 5 bases and J gave up 5 bases; unmatched junction bases: 9. Germline CDR1 is SGHRS and CDR2 is YFSETQ. The CDR3 region is CASSSTSGVVDTQYF. CDR3 nucleotide sequence: TGCGCCAGCAGTTCGACTAGCGGAGTGGTAGATACGCAGTATTTT.

This clonotype has just a few counts. The rearrangement links TRBV20-1 to TRBJ1-1; 8 nucleotides align to TRBD1. With 6 bases clipped from V and 1 base from J, the junction kept 10 bases outside the gene matches. The CDR3 loop spans 15 amino acids. Germline assignment: CDR1 DFQATT and CDR2 SNEGSKA (reference sequence). DNA of the CDR3: TGCAGTGCCCCCGATCCGGGACAGGCGAACACTGAAGCTTTCTTT. Its protein product is CSAPDPGQANTEAFF.

The chain joins TRBV4-1 to TRBJ2-3; the D gene is possibly TRBD2 (6 bases). Trimming removed 0 bases at V and 2 bases at J, with 15 bases between. The germline V gene has CDR1 MGHRA and CDR2 YSYEKL. The CDR3 length is 17 residues. Here the CDR3 reads CASSQDRSGPITDTQYF. CDR3 in DNA: TGCGCCAGCAGCCAAGATCGCAGCGGGCCTATCACAGATACGCAGTATTTT.

At least ten counts were recorded for this clonotype. V usage is TRBV4-2 and J usage is TRBJ1-3; D is unresolved. The CDR3 sequence is 14 residues long. Trimming took 0 bases from V and 4 from J, leaving 7 bases between them. Germline V lookup: CDR1 LGHNA, CDR2 YNFKEQ. Here the CDR3 reads CASSQDQVGNTIYF. The DNA for the CDR3 is TGTGCCAGCAGCCAAGACCAAGTCGGAAACACCATATATTTT.

This clonotype turned up a few times. This chain uses TRBV6-5 with TRBJ1-2; TRBD1 matches at 9 bases. Per the germline V gene, CDR1 is MNHEY and CDR2 is SVGAGI. V lost 4 bases and J lost 4; bases outside the gene matches: 7. This CDR3 region has 15 residues. The CDR3 region has the DNA TGTGCCAGCAGTTCGCGACAGGGGGTTTTCTATGGCTACACCTTC. Translated, it gives CASSSRQGVFYGYTF.

V gene TRBV11-3 combines with J gene TRBJ2-7; 8 nucleotides match TRBD2. The CDR3 sequence is 15 residues long. The germline gives CDR1 SGHNT, CDR2 YENEEA. V shed 4 bases and J 5 bases; nucleotides not matched to a gene: 10. The CDR3 is CASSSRVAGYHEQYF. CDR3 DNA: TGTGCCAGCAGCTCACGGGTAGCGGGGTACCACGAGCAGTACTTC.

The genes are TRBV27 and TRBJ1-2, with TRBD1 as a possible D gene (6 bases). V shed 2 bases and J shed 6 bases, with 7 bases lying between them. This CDR3 spans 12 amino acids. The germline CDR1 and CDR2 sequences are MNHEY and SMNVEV (reference sequence). The CDR3 is CASSLGGNGYTF. The DNA of the CDR3 is TGTGCCAGCAGTTTAGGGGGCAATGGCTACACCTTC.

This clonotype was counted between two and nine times. The V gene is TRBV10-3, the J gene TRBJ2-5, with D unresolved. The V end lost 2 bases, the J end lost 0 bases, and 4 bases lay between the germline ends. CDR1 and CDR2 from the germline V gene are ENHRY and SYGVKD. The CDR3 is 13 residues long. CDR3 protein: CAISEGYQETQYF. The DNA of the CDR3 is TGTGCCATCAGTGAGGGGTACCAAGAGACCCAGTACTTC.

This clonotype was seen only a few times. The chain has TRBV5-1 and TRBJ1-1, with TRBD1 as a possible D gene (6 bases). CDR1 and CDR2 from the germline V gene are SGHRS and YFSETQ. This CDR3 is built from 15 residues. Deletions cut 6 bases from V and 5 bases from J, with 20 bases between. CDR3 DNA sequence: TGCGCCAGCACCCCACACGGGGGGCTTAGGACTGAAGCTTTCTTT. The encoded protein is CASTPHGGLRTEAFF.

The J gene is TRBJ2-7, the V gene TRBV5-1; TRBD2 matches at 7 bases. The germline V gene encodes CDR1 SGHRS and CDR2 YFSETQ. J lost 3 bases, V lost 0 bases, and 3 bases had no gene match. This CDR3 has 14 amino acids. The CDR3 loop is CASSLERDRYEQYF. The CDR3 DNA is TGCGCCAGCAGCTTGGAGCGGGACCGCTACGAGCAGTACTTC.

The sample holds many counts of this clonotype. The CDR3 DNA follows: TGCAGTGCTAGAGTTGGGACTAGCCCATACAATGAGCAGTTCTTC. This translates into CSARVGTSPYNEQFF. The rearrangement joins TRBV20-1 to TRBJ2-1; 9 bases map to TRBD2. The J segment lost 4 bases and the V segment lost 1 base, leaving 5 bases of the junction unmatched. Germline assignment: CDR1 DFQATT and CDR2 SNEGSKA (reference sequence). CDR3 length: 15 amino acids.

This clonotype was counted between two and nine times. The CDR3: CASSYPLQKSTDTQYF. The CDR3, as DNA: TGTGCCAGCAGCTACCCCCTTCAAAAAAGCACAGATACGCAGTATTTT. The chain is built from TRBV7-8 and TRBJ2-3; no firm D call. Germline V gene sequence: CDR1 SGHVS, CDR2 FQNEAQ. Trimming took off 4 bases at V and 0 bases at J, with 14 bases between the two ends. CDR3 size: 16 residues.

V and J are TRBV27 and TRBJ1-4; unclear D gene. V lost 3 bases and J lost 2, with 10 bases in between. The CDR3 covers 15 residues. Germline V gene data show CDR1 as MNHEY and CDR2 as SMNVEV (reference sequence). The CDR3 bases are TGTGCCAGCAGTTTTGCGGGGTCTACTAATGAAAAACTGTTTTTT. This gives the protein CASSFAGSTNEKLFF.

This chain joins TRBV9 and TRBJ2-1; the match to TRBD2 covers 10 bases. CDR3 length: 15 amino acids. Germline V gene sequence: CDR1 SGDLS, CDR2 YYNGEE. J lost 8 bases, V lost 3 bases, and 8 bases had no gene match. The CDR3 nucleotides read TGTGCCAGCAGCGCTCTCCTAGCGGGAGTGGATGAGCAGTTCTTC. Amino acids: CASSALLAGVDEQFF.

This chain connects TRBV12-3 or TRBV12-4 to TRBJ2-1; 7 nucleotides line up with TRBD2. The CDR3 is 15 amino acids. The junction had 9 bases not matched to a gene; V was cut back by 2 bases and J by 8 bases. For the CDR3, the DNA is TGTGCCAGCAGTTTACGGGACTACCCATACGATGAGCAGTTCTTC. Translating gives CASSLRDYPYDEQFF.

The table lists this clonotype with a few counts. The genes are TRBV27 and TRBJ2-7; TRBD1 matches 11 bases. The CDR3 contains 14 residues. From germline, CDR1 is MNHEY and CDR2 SMNVEV (reference sequence). The ends lost 5 bases at V and 7 bases at J; junction bases unmatched: 7. The CDR3, as DNA: TGTGCCAGCAGTCGAGGACAGGGGGCGTCGGAGCAGTACGTC. Amino acids: CASSRGQGASEQYV.

This clonotype has more than one count but fewer than ten. This rearrangement joins TRBV4-1 to TRBJ2-7, with a weak D call TRBD2 (5 bases). This CDR3 contains 15 residues. CDR1 and CDR2 from the germline V gene are MGHRA and YSYEKL. V was trimmed by 4 bases and J by 2 bases, leaving 15 bases between them. The CDR3 is CASSLLSSGTYEQYF. DNA for the CDR3: TGCGCCAGCAGCCTCCTGAGCTCGGGGACCTACGAGCAGTACTTC.

This clonotype was seen only a few times. The chain joins TRBV12-3 or TRBV12-4 to TRBJ2-3, with a weak D call TRBD2 (6 bases). This CDR3 is built from 15 residues. V was shortened by 3 bases and J by 2 bases, with 12 bases between the two germline ends. As DNA, the CDR3 is TGTGCCAGCAGTTTTTGGGGACTCCCCACAGATACGCAGTATTTT. It is translated as CASSFWGLPTDTQYF.

This chain connects TRBV20-1 to TRBJ2-1, with TRBD2 matching 12 bases. Germline loops: CDR1 DFQATT, CDR2 SNEGSKA (reference sequence). The CDR3 is made up of 16 amino acids. Trimming at V came to 5 bases and at J to 7 bases, leaving 12 bases not matched to a gene. CDR3 bases: TGCAGTGCTTCCCGCTCTAGCGGGGGGGCATGGAATGAGCAGTTCTTC. It is translated as CSASRSSGGAWNEQFF.

This clonotype was observed a few times. The chain has TRBV10-3 and TRBJ1-1; D remains ambiguous. Per germline, CDR1 ENHRY and CDR2 SYGVKD. The CDR3 totals 12 residues. V gave up 8 bases and J gave up 1 base, with 8 bases separating them. CDR3 amino acids: CAIREANTEAFF. In DNA form, the CDR3 reads TGTGCCATCCGGGAGGCGAACACTGAAGCTTTCTTT.

Of note for this clonotype: The limits of the CDR3 on the DNA are not certain, so only TCRdb's listed CDR3 is given. This chain links TRBV21-1 with TRBJ2-7; the DNA was not used to check the table's D call, TRBD1. TRBV21-1 is a pseudogene locus. Inclusive of both ends, the CDR3 amounts to 15 amino acids. The CDR3 reads CATQHVGQGADEQYF.

This clonotype appeared many times. J is TRBJ2-2 and V is TRBV12-3 or TRBV12-4; D is perhaps TRBD2 (5 bases). Deletions cut 6 bases from V and 1 base from J, with 15 bases between. This CDR3 comprises 16 residues. The CDR3 region is CASRTPRAGNTGELFF. DNA of the CDR3: TGTGCCAGCAGGACCCCTCGGGCGGGGAACACCGGGGAGCTGTTTTTT.

This sequence joins TRBV21-1 and TRBJ2-3; the tabulated D call, TRBD1, remains unverified against the DNA. TRBV21-1 is a pseudogene locus. The CDR3 loop spans 18 amino acids. The CDR3 nucleotides read TGTGCCAGCACAAGTGCAACATTTCGCGGGGGTCGCACAGATACGCAGTATTTT. It is translated as CASTSATFRGGRTDTQYF.

This clonotype was counted at least ten times. The V and J genes are TRBV29-1 and TRBJ1-1, with D possibly being TRBD1 (6 bases). This CDR3 spans 16 amino acids. The germline V gene encodes CDR1 SQVTM and CDR2 ANQGSEA. Trimming shortened V by 6 bases and J by 0 bases, and 20 bases separated the two germline ends. CDR3 amino acids: CSVSSNKGGMNTEAFF. The CDR3 DNA reads TGCAGCGTCTCGAGTAATAAAGGGGGGATGAACACTGAAGCTTTCTTT. Full variable domain (rest looked up from reference TRBV29-1 and TRBJ1-1): SAVISQKPSRDICQRGTSLTIQCQVDSQVTMMFWYRQQPGQSLTLIATANQGSEATYESGFVIDKFPISRPNLTFSTLTVSNMSPEDSSIYLCSVSSNKGGMNTEAFFGQGTRLTVV.